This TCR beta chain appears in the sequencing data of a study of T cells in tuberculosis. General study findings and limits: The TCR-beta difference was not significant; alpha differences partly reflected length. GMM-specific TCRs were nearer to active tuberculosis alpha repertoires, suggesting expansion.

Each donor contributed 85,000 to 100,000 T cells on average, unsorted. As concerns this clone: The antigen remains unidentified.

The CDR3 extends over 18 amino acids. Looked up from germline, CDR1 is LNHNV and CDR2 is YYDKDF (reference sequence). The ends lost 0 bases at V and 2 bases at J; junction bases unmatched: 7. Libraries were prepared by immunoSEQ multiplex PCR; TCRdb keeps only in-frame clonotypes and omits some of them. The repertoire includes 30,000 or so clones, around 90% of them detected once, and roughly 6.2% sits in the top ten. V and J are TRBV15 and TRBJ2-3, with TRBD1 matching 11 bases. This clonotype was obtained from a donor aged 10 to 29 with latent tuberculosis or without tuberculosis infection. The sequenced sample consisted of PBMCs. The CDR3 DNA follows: TGTGCCACCAGCAGAGAAAAGGGGACAGGGGGACACACAGATACGCAGTATTTT. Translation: CATSREKGTGGHTDTQYF.